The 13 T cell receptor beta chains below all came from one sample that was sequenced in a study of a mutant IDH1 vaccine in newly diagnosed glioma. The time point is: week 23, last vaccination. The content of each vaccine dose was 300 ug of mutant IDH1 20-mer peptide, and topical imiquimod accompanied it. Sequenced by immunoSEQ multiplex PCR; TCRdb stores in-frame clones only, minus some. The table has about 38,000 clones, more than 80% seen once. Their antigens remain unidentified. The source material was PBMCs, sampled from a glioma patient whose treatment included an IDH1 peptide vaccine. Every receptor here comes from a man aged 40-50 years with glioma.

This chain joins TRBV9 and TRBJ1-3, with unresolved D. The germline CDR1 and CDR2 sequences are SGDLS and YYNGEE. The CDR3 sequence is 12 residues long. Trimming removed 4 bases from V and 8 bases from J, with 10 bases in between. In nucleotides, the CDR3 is TGTGCCAGCAGCCACCCCGGCGACACCATATATTTT. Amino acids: CASSHPGDTIYF.

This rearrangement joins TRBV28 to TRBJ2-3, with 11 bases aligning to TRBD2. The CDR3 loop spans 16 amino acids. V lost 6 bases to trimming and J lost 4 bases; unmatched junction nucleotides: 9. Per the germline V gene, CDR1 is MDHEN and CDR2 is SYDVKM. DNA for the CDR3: TGTGCCAGCAGCCCTAGCGGGAGGTACATCGCAGATACGCAGTATTTT. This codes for CASSPSGRYIADTQYF.

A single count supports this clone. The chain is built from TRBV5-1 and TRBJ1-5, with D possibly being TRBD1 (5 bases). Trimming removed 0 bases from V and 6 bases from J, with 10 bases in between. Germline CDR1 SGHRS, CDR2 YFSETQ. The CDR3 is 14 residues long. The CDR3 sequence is CASSLGQGVQPQHF. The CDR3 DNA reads TGCGCCAGCAGCTTGGGGCAGGGAGTTCAGCCCCAGCATTTT.

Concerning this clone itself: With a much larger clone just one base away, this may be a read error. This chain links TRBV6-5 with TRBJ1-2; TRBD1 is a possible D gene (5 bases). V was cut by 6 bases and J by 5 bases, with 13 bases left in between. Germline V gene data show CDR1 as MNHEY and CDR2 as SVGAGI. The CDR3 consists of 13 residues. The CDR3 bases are TGTGCCAGCAGGGCACGGGGGAGGTATGGCTACACCTTC. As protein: CASRARGRYGYTF.

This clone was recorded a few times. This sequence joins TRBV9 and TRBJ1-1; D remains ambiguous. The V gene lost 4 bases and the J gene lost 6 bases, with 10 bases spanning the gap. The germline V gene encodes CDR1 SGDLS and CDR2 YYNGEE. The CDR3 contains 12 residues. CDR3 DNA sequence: TGTGCCAGCAGCACCAGTAGCGCTGAAGCTTTCTTT. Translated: CASSTSSAEAFF.

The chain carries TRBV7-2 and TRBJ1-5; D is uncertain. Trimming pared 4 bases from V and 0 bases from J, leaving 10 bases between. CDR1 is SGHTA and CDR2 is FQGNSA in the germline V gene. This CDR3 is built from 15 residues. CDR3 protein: CASSSQVISNQPQHF. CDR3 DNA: TGTGCCAGCAGCTCGCAAGTGATTAGCAATCAGCCCCAGCATTTT.

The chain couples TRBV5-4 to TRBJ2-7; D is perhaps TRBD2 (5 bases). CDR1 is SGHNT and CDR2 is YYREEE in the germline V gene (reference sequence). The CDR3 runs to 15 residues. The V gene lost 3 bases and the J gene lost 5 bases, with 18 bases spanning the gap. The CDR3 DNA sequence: TGTGCCAGCAGCTCTACCGGCCTAACGGGAAACGAGCAGTACTTC. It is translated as CASSSTGLTGNEQYF. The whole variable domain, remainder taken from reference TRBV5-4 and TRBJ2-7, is ETGVTQSPTHLIKTRGQQVTLRCSSQSGHNTVSWYQQALGQGPQFIFQYYREEENGRGNFPPRFSGLQFPNYSSELNVNALELDDSALYLCASSSTGLTGNEQYFGPGTRLTVT.

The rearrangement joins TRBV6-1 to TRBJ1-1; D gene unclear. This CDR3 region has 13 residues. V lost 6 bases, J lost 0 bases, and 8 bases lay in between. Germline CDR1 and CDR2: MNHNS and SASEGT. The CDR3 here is CASRYILNTEAFF. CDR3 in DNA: TGTGCCAGCAGATATATATTGAACACTGAAGCTTTCTTT.

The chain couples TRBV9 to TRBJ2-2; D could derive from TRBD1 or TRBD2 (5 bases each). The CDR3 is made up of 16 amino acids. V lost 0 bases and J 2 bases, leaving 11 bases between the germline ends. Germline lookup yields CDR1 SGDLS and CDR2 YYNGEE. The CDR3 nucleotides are TGTGCCAGCAGCGTAGAGGAAGGGACCAACACCGGGGAGCTGTTTTTT. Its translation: CASSVEEGTNTGELFF.

The CDR3 nucleotides read TGTGCCAGCAGGTACAGGGGGCTGGGAAATGAGCAGTTCTTC. This encodes CASRYRGLGNEQFF. The genes are TRBV21-1 and TRBJ2-1; TRBD1, the D gene given by the table, was not confirmed from the DNA. TRBV21-1 is termed a pseudogene. CDR3 size: 14 residues.

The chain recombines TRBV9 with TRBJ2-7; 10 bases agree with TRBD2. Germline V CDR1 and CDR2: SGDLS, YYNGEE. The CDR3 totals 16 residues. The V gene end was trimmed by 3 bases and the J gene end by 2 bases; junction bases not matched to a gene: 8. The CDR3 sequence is CASSERRTSGPYEQYF. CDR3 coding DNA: TGTGCCAGCAGCGAGAGGAGGACTAGCGGACCCTACGAGCAGTACTTC.

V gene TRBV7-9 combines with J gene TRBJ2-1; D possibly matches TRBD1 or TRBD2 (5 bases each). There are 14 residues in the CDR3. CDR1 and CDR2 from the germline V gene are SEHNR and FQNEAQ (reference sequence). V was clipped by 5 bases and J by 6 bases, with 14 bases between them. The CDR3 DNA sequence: TGTGCCAGCAGCGCCCGGGACCGCCCCAATGAGCAGTTCTTC. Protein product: CASSARDRPNEQFF.

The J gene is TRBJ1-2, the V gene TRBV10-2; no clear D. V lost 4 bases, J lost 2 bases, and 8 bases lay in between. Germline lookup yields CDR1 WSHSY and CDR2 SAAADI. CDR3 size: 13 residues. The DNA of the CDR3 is TGCGCCAGCAGTGCCGGAGAAAACTATGGCTACACCTTC. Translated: CASSAGENYGYTF.